The 16 T cell receptor beta chains below all came from one sample that was sequenced in a study of cytomegalovirus exposure and HLA in healthy donors (dated by TCRdb to 2015 to 2018). The library was produced with the immunoSEQ multiplex PCR assay. A mixture of 60 forward primers for TCR Vbeta segments and 13 reverse primers for TCR Jbeta segments was used in the multiplex PCR. TCRdb provides this immuneACCESS table in a form limited to in-frame rearrangements. Some clones are lacking; in checked studies, under half of them reflect an unresolved V gene, and why the rest are absent is not known. The sample table contains under 250,000 clones; only one count was recorded for approximately 82% of them. The ten biggest clones cover less than 8.5% of the sample. Sample: PBMCs. The source is a woman aged 55-69 years in good health and CMV-seropositive.

CDR3 region: CASRGDWGNTEAFF. The CDR3 DNA reads as TGTGCCAGTAGGGGGGACTGGGGCAACACTGAAGCTTTCTTT. The V gene is TRBV19, the J gene TRBJ1-1; the D gene is possibly TRBD1 (5 bases). This CDR3 region has 14 residues. Trimming removed 6 bases from V and 2 bases from J, with 13 bases in between. Germline assignment: CDR1 LNHDA and CDR2 SQIVND (reference sequence).

The genes are TRBV6-1 and TRBJ1-1; D is unresolved. The CDR3 length is 15 residues. The germline V gene has CDR1 MNHNS and CDR2 SASEGT. Trimming pared 2 bases from V and 3 bases from J, leaving 13 bases between. The chain's CDR3 is CASSENSRIHTEAFF. The CDR3 bases are TGTGCCAGCAGTGAAAACTCCAGGATTCACACTGAAGCTTTCTTT.

CDR3 sequence: CSVEREGTQYF. In DNA form, the CDR3 reads TGCAGTGTAGAGCGGGAGGGTACGCAGTATTTT. The chain carries TRBV20-1 and TRBJ2-3; TRBD2 aligns across 10 bases. Losses at the gene ends were 7 bases for V and 8 bases for J; bases not matched to a gene: 3. The CDR3 runs 11 residues. Germline assignment: CDR1 DFQATT and CDR2 SNEGSKA (reference sequence).

The V gene is TRBV10-1, the J gene TRBJ1-1; TRBD1 matches 7 bases. With V trimmed by 2 bases and J by 11 bases, 8 bases remained unmatched. CDR1 is WNHNN, CDR2 SYGVQD, per germline (reference sequence). This CDR3 is 13 amino acids long. CDR3 nucleotides: TGCGCCAGCAGTGAGCACACACAGGGGCGGGCTTTCTTT. Residues: CASSEHTQGRAFF.

The rearrangement joins TRBV5-1 to TRBJ2-3; 8 nucleotides align to TRBD1. V lost 5 bases, J lost 2 bases, and 10 bases stayed unmatched. Looked up from germline, CDR1 is SGHRS and CDR2 is YFSETQ. The CDR3 covers 16 residues. The DNA for the CDR3 is TGCGCCAGCAGATATACCGGGACAGGATTCACAGATACGCAGTATTTT. The encoded protein is CASRYTGTGFTDTQYF. Looking up the rest from reference TRBV5-1 and TRBJ2-3 gives the full variable domain: KAGVTQTPRYLIKTRGQQVTLSCSPISGHRSVSWYQQTPGQGLQFLFEYFSETQRNKGNFPGRFSGRQFSNSRSEMNVSTLELGDSALYLCASRYTGTGFTDTQYFGPGTRLTVL.

This chain uses TRBV7-9 with TRBJ2-3; the D gene is possibly TRBD2 (6 bases). This CDR3 region has 16 residues. V dropped 6 bases and J dropped 0 bases, with 16 bases sitting between them. Per the germline V gene, CDR1 is SEHNR and CDR2 is FQNEAQ (reference sequence). The CDR3 bases are TGTGCCAGCAGTTATCTAGCGACCACTAGCACAGATACGCAGTATTTT. It is translated as CASSYLATTSTDTQYF. The full variable domain, rest sourced from reference TRBV7-9 and TRBJ2-3, is DTGVSQNPRHKITKRGQNVTFRCDPISEHNRLYWYRQTLGQGPEFLTYFQNEAQLEKSRLLSDRFSAERPKGSFSTLEIQRTEQGDSAMYLCASSYLATTSTDTQYFGPGTRLTVL.

The chain links TRBV6-5 to TRBJ2-5; 8 bases line up with TRBD1. The CDR3 runs to 14 residues. Germline CDR1 and CDR2: MNHEY and SVGAGI. V trimming: 5 bases; J trimming: 5 bases; junction bases outside the gene matches: 7. In DNA, the CDR3 is TGTGCCAGCAGTAGAGGACAGGGAATGGAGACCCAGTACTTC. It yields the protein CASSRGQGMETQYF.

J is TRBJ1-1 and V is TRBV20-1; D is unresolved. Germline V gene data show CDR1 as DFQATT and CDR2 as SNEGSKA (reference sequence). The CDR3 is 11 amino acids. Trimming took off 6 bases at V and 3 bases at J, with 8 bases between the two ends. The CDR3 spells CSAGRDTEAFF. For the CDR3, the DNA is TGCAGTGCAGGGAGGGACACTGAAGCTTTCTTT.

This chain uses TRBV7-9 with TRBJ2-5; TRBD2 matches 11 bases. The germline V gene encodes CDR1 SEHNR and CDR2 FQNEAQ (reference sequence). With 5 bases clipped from V and 4 bases from J, the junction kept 6 bases outside the gene matches. The CDR3 has 15 amino acids. The CDR3 reads CASSQRLAGTETQYF. The CDR3 DNA follows: TGTGCCAGCAGCCAACGACTAGCGGGAACAGAGACCCAGTACTTC. Variable domain in full (rest from reference TRBV7-9 and TRBJ2-5): DTGVSQNPRHKITKRGQNVTFRCDPISEHNRLYWYRQTLGQGPEFLTYFQNEAQLEKSRLLSDRFSAERPKGSFSTLEIQRTEQGDSAMYLCASSQRLAGTETQYFGPGTRLLVL.

The chain couples TRBV19 to TRBJ1-2, with 7 bases fitting TRBD1. The germline V gene encodes CDR1 LNHDA and CDR2 SQIVND (reference sequence). V was pared by 5 bases and J by 1 base, with 4 bases of the junction left unmatched. The CDR3 sequence is 14 residues long. The CDR3 nucleotides are TGTGCCAGTAGTTTTAACAGGGGTAACTATGGCTACACCTTC. This sequence encodes CASSFNRGNYGYTF.

Regarding this clone: Relative to the germline gene, one junction end is altered; a read error may explain this. This sequence joins TRBV7-9 and TRBJ2-1; 7 nucleotides agree with TRBD2. Germline loops: CDR1 SEHNR, CDR2 FQNEAQ (reference sequence). The CDR3 length is 14 residues. DNA for the CDR3: TGTTCCAGCAGCTCCCCTAGCGGCGCTAATGAGCAGTTCTTC. As protein: CSSSSPSGANEQFF.

Points on this clone: One end of the junction fails to match germline, which may point to a read error. The CDR3 coding sequence is TGCGCCAGCAGCTTGTCTGAGGCCCCGGCCTTT. It specifies CASSLSEAPAF. The chain carries TRBV5-1 and TRBJ1-1; D gene uncertain. The CDR3 is 11 residues long. The V gene's germline CDR1 is SGHRS and CDR2 YFSETQ.

This chain links TRBV19 with TRBJ2-7; the match to TRBD2 covers 10 bases. The CDR3 runs to 14 residues. J gave up 0 bases and V 5 bases, and 1 base lay outside the gene matches. The germline V gene has CDR1 LNHDA and CDR2 SQIVND (reference sequence). CDR3 DNA: TGTGCCAGTAGTGGACTAGCGGACTCCTACGAGCAGTACTTC. Its protein product is CASSGLADSYEQYF.

The V and J genes are TRBV5-1 and TRBJ1-1, with D perhaps matching TRBD1 (5 bases). The CDR3 is made up of 15 amino acids. V was shortened by 0 bases and J by 1 base, with 10 bases between the two germline ends. Germline assignment: CDR1 SGHRS and CDR2 YFSETQ. The CDR3 reads CASSLVQGPNTEAFF. CDR3 DNA sequence: TGCGCCAGCAGCTTGGTGCAGGGCCCGAACACTGAAGCTTTCTTT.

This chain joins TRBV7-3 and TRBJ2-1, with TRBD2 as a possible D gene (6 bases). CDR3 length: 13 amino acids. Germline CDR1 and CDR2: SGHTA and FQGTGA. V was pared by 2 bases and J by 12 bases, with 14 bases between. The CDR3 sequence is CASSLDITSRQFF. For the CDR3, the DNA is TGTGCCAGCAGCTTAGATATCACTAGCAGGCAGTTCTTC.

This clone was detected only a few times. The chain recombines TRBV6-5 with TRBJ2-1; 8 bases match TRBD2. V gave up 0 bases and J gave up 12 bases; unmatched junction bases: 4. This CDR3 spans 13 amino acids. Germline CDR1 is MNHEY and CDR2 is SVGAGI. DNA of the CDR3: TGTGCCAGCAGTTACTCGGCAAGCGGGAGGCAGTTCTTC. It is translated as CASSYSASGRQFF.